This is a list of T cell receptor beta chains from one sample in a study of T cell responses to AZD1222 COVID-19 vaccine. Sequencing was performed with immunoSEQ multiplex PCR; in TCRdb, only in-frame clones are kept and a portion is missing. The sample carries around 150,000 clones, approximately 88% recorded once. The sequencing here drew on peripheral blood, taken on day 0 of AZD1222 vaccination. Receptors originate from an adult in good health. Each CDR3 is given with its conserved first and last residue. The D gene is left open where the match is weak. Part of the rows lack a size; the others show once, few, many or a class for expanded clones.

D: TRBD1
size: -
length: 15
J: TRBJ2-5
V: TRBV25-1
DNA: TGTGCCAGCAACCCCGGACAGGGGAGAGGGGAGACCCAGTACTTC
CDR3: CASNPGQGRGETQYF

D: -
size: -
length: 15
J: TRBJ2-1
V: TRBV6-1
DNA: TGTGCCAGCAGTGAAGCAACAAGCGGTCACAATGAGCAGTTCTTC
CDR3: CASSEATSGHNEQFF

D: -
size: -
length: 13
J: TRBJ1-5
V: TRBV5-6
DNA: TGTGCCAGCAGCTTGAAGGGAGGCCAGCCCCAGCATTTT
CDR3: CASSLKGGQPQHF

D: -
size: -
length: 13
J: TRBJ2-3
V: TRBV9
DNA: TGTGCCAGCAGCCCCCAGACGGGAGATACGCAGTATTTT
CDR3: CASSPQTGDTQYF

D: -
size: -
length: 16
J: TRBJ1-1
V: TRBV5-1
DNA: TGCGCCAGCAGCTTGGGGTTTAATGTAGTCTACACTGAAGCTTTCTTT
CDR3: CASSLGFNVVYTEAFF

D: -
size: -
length: 16
J: TRBJ2-1
V: TRBV9
DNA: TGTGCCAGCAGCGTGGCCGGGACTTCTCCCTACAATGAGCAGTTCTTC
CDR3: CASSVAGTSPYNEQFF

D: TRBD2
size: -
length: 16
J: TRBJ2-7
V: TRBV5-8
DNA: TGTGCCAGCTCGCTTGTCGGACTAGCGGGGTCCTACGAGCAGTACTTC
CDR3: CASSLVGLAGSYEQYF

D: -
size: -
length: 13
J: TRBJ2-2
V: TRBV30
DNA: TGTGCCTGGAGTGTACTACAGGCCGGGGAGCTGTTTTTT
CDR3: CAWSVLQAGELFF

D: -
size: once
length: 15
J: TRBJ2-7
V: TRBV7-8
DNA: TGTGCCAGCAGCTCGGTACAGCGGGGACAGTACGAGCAGTACTTC
CDR3: CASSSVQRGQYEQYF

D: TRBD1
size: once
length: 15
J: TRBJ1-6
V: TRBV28
DNA: TGTGCCAGCAGAGGGACAGGTTCCTATAATTCACCCCTCCACTTT
CDR3: CASRGTGSYNSPLHF

D: -
size: -
length: 11
J: TRBJ2-7
V: TRBV28
DNA: TGTGCCAGCAGTTCGGACGGTTTAAAGTACTTC
CDR3: CASSSDGLKYF

D: TRBD2
size: -
length: 15
J: TRBJ2-3
V: TRBV3-1/TRBV3-2
DNA: TGTGCCAGCAGCCAGACGGGACTAGCTACCGATACGCAGTATTTT
CDR3: CASSQTGLATDTQYF

D: TRBD2
size: few
length: 15
J: TRBJ2-7
V: TRBV6-2/TRBV6-3
DNA: TGTGCCAGCAGCCGTACTAGCGGGAGAGTCTACGAGCAGTACTTC
CDR3: CASSRTSGRVYEQYF

D: -
size: -
length: 14
J: TRBJ1-1
V: TRBV5-8
DNA: TGTGCCAGCAGCTTGGGATTACAGGTGCAAGCAGCTTTCTTT
CDR3: CASSLGLQVQAAFF

D: -
size: -
length: 14
J: TRBJ1-2
V: TRBV7-2
DNA: TGTGCCAGCAGCTTGTTTGGGGGGGACTATGGCTACACCTTC
CDR3: CASSLFGGDYGYTF

D: -
size: -
length: 12
J: TRBJ2-4
V: TRBV27
DNA: TGTGCCAGCAGTTTAATGGGAGGCATTCAGTACTTC
CDR3: CASSLMGGIQYF

D: -
size: -
length: 13
J: TRBJ2-5
V: TRBV19
DNA: TGTGCCAGTAGTATGAGAATTAGAGAGACCCAGTACTTC
CDR3: CASSMRIRETQYF

D: -
size: once
length: 15
J: TRBJ1-6
V: TRBV11-2
DNA: TGTGCCAGCAGCTGGCAGATCGGGCCTGATTCACCCCTCCACTTT
CDR3: CASSWQIGPDSPLHF

D: -
size: -
length: 15
J: TRBJ2-7
V: TRBV5-6
DNA: TGTGCCAGCAGCTTGCTGGGACCCTCTTCCTACGAGCAGTACTTC
CDR3: CASSLLGPSSYEQYF

D: -
size: -
length: 13
J: TRBJ2-7
V: TRBV30
DNA: TGTGCCTGGAGTGGCAGGAGTTCCTACGAGCAGTACTTC
CDR3: CAWSGRSSYEQYF

D: TRBD1
size: -
length: 13
J: TRBJ2-1
V: TRBV6-1
DNA: TGTGCCAGCAAAACGGACAGGGACAATGAGCAGTTCTTC
CDR3: CASKTDRDNEQFF

D: -
size: -
length: 16
J: TRBJ2-1
V: TRBV4-2
DNA: TGTGCCAGCAGCCGGGAACGCCAATCCCCCGGCAATGAGCAGTTCTTC
CDR3: CASSRERQSPGNEQFF

D: -
size: few
length: 13
J: TRBJ1-5
V: TRBV7-2
DNA: TGTGCCAGCAGCTTACGTAGGAATCAGCCCCAGCATTTT
CDR3: CASSLRRNQPQHF

D: -
size: -
length: 13
J: TRBJ1-5
V: TRBV29-1
DNA: TGCAGCGTTTTTTTACAGGGCAATCTGGCCCAGCATTTT
CDR3: CSVFLQGNLAQHF

D: -
size: -
length: 16
J: TRBJ1-2
V: TRBV21-1
DNA: TGTGCCAGCAGCGCCCGAAGGAGGCAGGGGATCGTTGGCTACACCTTC
CDR3: CASSARRRQGIVGYTF

D: -
size: -
length: 12
J: TRBJ2-4
V: TRBV10-3
DNA: TGTGCCATCAGTGAGTCGGTGGGGGGTCAGTACTTC
CDR3: CAISESVGGQYF

D: -
size: -
length: 11
J: TRBJ1-1
V: TRBV28
DNA: TGTGCCAGCAGTTCCACCCGTGGAGCTTTCTTT
CDR3: CASSSTRGAFF

D: TRBD2
size: -
length: 16
J: TRBJ2-3
V: TRBV11-1
DNA: TGTGCCAGCAGCTTAGCCATGAGCGGGAGACGGGATACGCAGTATTTT
CDR3: CASSLAMSGRRDTQYF

D: -
size: -
length: 13
J: TRBJ2-3
V: TRBV3-1/TRBV3-2
DNA: TGTGCCAGCAGCCATTCAGGGGCAGATACGCAGTATTTT
CDR3: CASSHSGADTQYF

D: -
size: -
length: 12
J: TRBJ2-5
V: TRBV5-1
DNA: TGCGCCAGCAGCTTGGAGGGCGAGACCCAGTACTTC
CDR3: CASSLEGETQYF

D: -
size: -
length: 12
J: TRBJ1-6
V: TRBV19
DNA: TGTGCGAGAGTCAGAGTAAATTCACCCCTCCACTTT
CDR3: CARVRVNSPLHF

D: TRBD1
size: -
length: 13
J: TRBJ2-5
V: TRBV11-2
DNA: TGTGCCAGCAGTCGGACAGGCGAGAGGACCCAGTACTTC
CDR3: CASSRTGERTQYF

D: -
size: -
length: 15
J: TRBJ2-2
V: TRBV5-5
DNA: TGTGCCAGCCTAAAGGACGGAATGAACACCGGGGAGCTGTTTTTT
CDR3: CASLKDGMNTGELFF